Listed below are T cell receptor beta chains from one sample, sequenced in a study of blood T cell repertoires in COVID-19. Data came from immunoSEQ multiplex PCR; TCRdb stores just in-frame clones and leaves some out. This table has 55,000 to 75,000 clones, about four fifths appearing once. Sequencing was done on a sample of peripheral blood. The receptor source for this set is a man in his 70s who had recovered from COVID-19. CDR3s include the opening cysteine and the closing phenylalanine or tryptophan. A D gene is named only where the DNA matches it firmly. Part of the rows lack a size; the others show once, few, many or a class for expanded clones.

cdr3_nt: TGTGCCAGCAAAACGACAGGGTCGGGGGATACGCAGTATTTT
cdr3_aa: CASKTTGSGDTQYF
j_call: TRBJ2-3
v_call: TRBV6-5
clone_size: NA
d_call: TRBD1

cdr3_nt: TGTGCCAGCAGCTTAGCTGGACAGGGTAGGCTTGAGCAGTTCTTC
cdr3_aa: CASSLAGQGRLEQFF
j_call: TRBJ2-1
v_call: TRBV11-2
clone_size: NA
d_call: TRBD1

cdr3_nt: TGTGCCAGCTCAATAGCGGGGTGGGCCGGGGAGCTGTTTTTT
cdr3_aa: CASSIAGWAGELFF
j_call: TRBJ2-2
v_call: TRBV3-1/TRBV3-2
clone_size: NA
d_call: TRBD2

cdr3_nt: TGTGCCAGTAGAGACAGGGGAAATCAGCCCCAGCATTTT
cdr3_aa: CASRDRGNQPQHF
j_call: TRBJ1-5
v_call: TRBV19
clone_size: NA
d_call: TRBD1

cdr3_nt: TGTGCCAGCAGCGTAGGGACAGGGGCTTACGAGCAGTACTTC
cdr3_aa: CASSVGTGAYEQYF
j_call: TRBJ2-7
v_call: TRBV9
clone_size: NA
d_call: TRBD1

cdr3_nt: TGTGCCAGCAGCATCAGGGGGCCGAGGGCCTATGGCTACACCTTC
cdr3_aa: CASSIRGPRAYGYTF
j_call: TRBJ1-2
v_call: TRBV28
clone_size: few
d_call: TRBD1

cdr3_nt: TGTGCCAGCAGCTTAGACGGAGGCGGAAAAGGGATGAACACTGAAGCTTTCTTT
cdr3_aa: CASSLDGGGKGMNTEAFF
j_call: TRBJ1-1
v_call: TRBV11-3
clone_size: NA
d_call: NA

cdr3_nt: TGTGCCAGCAGCCACCTAGCGGACGAGCAGTACTTC
cdr3_aa: CASSHLADEQYF
j_call: TRBJ2-7
v_call: TRBV14
clone_size: NA
d_call: TRBD2

cdr3_nt: TGTGCCAGCAGTTTACTGAGATTAGCCAAAAACATTCAGTACTTC
cdr3_aa: CASSLLRLAKNIQYF
j_call: TRBJ2-4
v_call: TRBV28
clone_size: NA
d_call: NA

cdr3_nt: TGCGCCAGCAGCCAGGCCAGGGTCACCTACAATGAGCAGTTCTTC
cdr3_aa: CASSQARVTYNEQFF
j_call: TRBJ2-1
v_call: TRBV4-3
clone_size: NA
d_call: NA

cdr3_nt: TGCGCCAGCAGCCACCCTCAGGGGGTTAACACCGGGGAGCTGTTTTTT
cdr3_aa: CASSHPQGVNTGELFF
j_call: TRBJ2-2
v_call: TRBV5-1
clone_size: NA
d_call: TRBD1

cdr3_nt: TGTGCCAGCAGCTCGAACAGGGGTGAAGCTTTCTTT
cdr3_aa: CASSSNRGEAFF
j_call: TRBJ1-1
v_call: TRBV7-8
clone_size: NA
d_call: TRBD1

cdr3_nt: TGTGCCAGCAGCTTAACCTCAAACAGGGAGAGCTATGGCTACACCTTC
cdr3_aa: CASSLTSNRESYGYTF
j_call: TRBJ1-2
v_call: TRBV7-2
clone_size: NA
d_call: NA

cdr3_nt: TGCGCCACCCATACCCTAATGCCGCCGGGGGGCAGGACCGGGGAGCTGTTTTTT
cdr3_aa: CATHTLMPPGGRTGELFF
j_call: TRBJ2-2
v_call: TRBV4-3
clone_size: NA
d_call: NA

cdr3_nt: TGTGCCAGCAGTGTATCGGGACTAGATAGTTCTAGCACAGATACGCAGTATTTT
cdr3_aa: CASSVSGLDSSSTDTQYF
j_call: TRBJ2-3
v_call: TRBV2
clone_size: once
d_call: TRBD2

cdr3_nt: TGTGCCAGCAGTCCCTTTCAGGTTCAGTTGGGAAACACCATATATTTT
cdr3_aa: CASSPFQVQLGNTIYF
j_call: TRBJ1-3
v_call: TRBV7-2
clone_size: NA
d_call: NA

cdr3_nt: TGCGCCAGCAGTGAGACAGAAGGTCAATACTATGGCTACACCTTC
cdr3_aa: CASSETEGQYYGYTF
j_call: TRBJ1-2
v_call: TRBV10-1
clone_size: few
d_call: NA

cdr3_nt: TGTGCCAGCAGCGCTGCGGGGAGCTCCTATAACTCACCCCTCCACTTT
cdr3_aa: CASSAAGSSYNSPLHF
j_call: TRBJ1-6
v_call: TRBV7-9
clone_size: NA
d_call: NA

cdr3_nt: TGTGCCAGCAGTTATTTGAGGACGGGAGGGAACACTGAAGCTTTCTTT
cdr3_aa: CASSYLRTGGNTEAFF
j_call: TRBJ1-1
v_call: TRBV6-5
clone_size: NA
d_call: NA

cdr3_nt: TGTGCCAGCAGCGAAGGGACAAATTATGGCTACACCTTC
cdr3_aa: CASSEGTNYGYTF
j_call: TRBJ1-2
v_call: TRBV28
clone_size: NA
d_call: NA

cdr3_nt: TGCGCCAGCAGCCAAGACCGGGGTAGCAATCAGCCCCAGCATTTT
cdr3_aa: CASSQDRGSNQPQHF
j_call: TRBJ1-5
v_call: TRBV4-3
clone_size: NA
d_call: NA

cdr3_nt: TGTGCCAGCACGTTGGGCCAGGGCCACACTGAAGCTTTCTTT
cdr3_aa: CASTLGQGHTEAFF
j_call: TRBJ1-1
v_call: TRBV6-5
clone_size: many
d_call: NA

cdr3_nt: TGTGCCAGCAGCGTTAGCGGGGGGGCCGGAGACATTCAGTACTTC
cdr3_aa: CASSVSGGAGDIQYF
j_call: TRBJ2-4
v_call: TRBV7-6
clone_size: NA
d_call: TRBD2

cdr3_nt: TGTGCCAGCAGTTCCCCGGGGTCTGATAGTTCACCCCTCCACTTT
cdr3_aa: CASSSPGSDSSPLHF
j_call: TRBJ1-6
v_call: TRBV28
clone_size: once
d_call: NA

cdr3_nt: TGTGCCAGCAGCGGACAGCGAGCTAACTATGGCTACACCTTC
cdr3_aa: CASSGQRANYGYTF
j_call: TRBJ1-2
v_call: TRBV5-4
clone_size: NA
d_call: NA

cdr3_nt: TGTGCCAGCAGCTCAGGGACTAGCGGAGCGGGGTACAATGAGCAGTTCTTC
cdr3_aa: CASSSGTSGAGYNEQFF
j_call: TRBJ2-1
v_call: TRBV3-1/TRBV3-2
clone_size: NA
d_call: TRBD2

cdr3_nt: TGTGCCAGCAGCTTGGGAGCGGGATCGCAGGGAAACACCATATATTTT
cdr3_aa: CASSLGAGSQGNTIYF
j_call: TRBJ1-3
v_call: TRBV5-4
clone_size: NA
d_call: NA

cdr3_nt: TGTGCCAGTAGGACTCTAGCGGGGGGTACAGATACGCAGTATTTT
cdr3_aa: CASRTLAGGTDTQYF
j_call: TRBJ2-3
v_call: TRBV19
clone_size: NA
d_call: TRBD2

cdr3_nt: TGTGCCAGCAGCTTAGGTGACAGCCGCTCCTACGAGCAGTACTTC
cdr3_aa: CASSLGDSRSYEQYF
j_call: TRBJ2-7
v_call: TRBV7-9
clone_size: NA
d_call: NA

cdr3_nt: TGTGCCAGCAGCTTGCAGGGGCAGGGAAATTCACCCCTCCACTTT
cdr3_aa: CASSLQGQGNSPLHF
j_call: TRBJ1-6
v_call: TRBV7-8
clone_size: NA
d_call: NA

cdr3_nt: TGTGCCAGCAGTCACGGGGGCGAGCAGTACTTC
cdr3_aa: CASSHGGEQYF
j_call: TRBJ2-7
v_call: TRBV6-2/TRBV6-3
clone_size: NA
d_call: NA

cdr3_nt: TGTGCCAGCAGCCAGGGGAAGACCCGCCTCGCGGGCACTGAAGCTTTCTTT
cdr3_aa: CASSQGKTRLAGTEAFF
j_call: TRBJ1-1
v_call: TRBV3-1/TRBV3-2
clone_size: once
d_call: NA

cdr3_nt: TGCGCCAGCAGCTTGGGTACAGGGACCAACTCTGGGGCCAACGTCCTGACTTTC
cdr3_aa: CASSLGTGTNSGANVLTF
j_call: TRBJ2-6
v_call: TRBV5-1
clone_size: NA
d_call: NA

cdr3_nt: TGTGCCAGCACCAACCTGCGGCGGGGTGCATCACCCCTCCACTTT
cdr3_aa: CASTNLRRGASPLHF
j_call: TRBJ1-6
v_call: TRBV11-2
clone_size: NA
d_call: NA

cdr3_nt: TGCGCCAGCAGCTCCCACTCTTCTCCGGGACAGGCGCCAAACACTGAAGCTTTCTTT
cdr3_aa: CASSSHSSPGQAPNTEAFF
j_call: TRBJ1-1
v_call: TRBV5-1
clone_size: NA
d_call: TRBD1

cdr3_nt: TGTGCCAGCAGCTTAGCCCCCAGGGATAGCAATCAGCCCCAGCATTTT
cdr3_aa: CASSLAPRDSNQPQHF
j_call: TRBJ1-5
v_call: TRBV7-8
clone_size: NA
d_call: NA

cdr3_nt: TGTGCCAGCAGTAACTACCAGAGGGAGACCCAGTACTTC
cdr3_aa: CASSNYQRETQYF
j_call: TRBJ2-5
v_call: TRBV6-2/TRBV6-3
clone_size: NA
d_call: NA

cdr3_nt: TGTGCCAGTAGTATCGAGGGACAGGTCACCGGGGAGCTGTTTTTT
cdr3_aa: CASSIEGQVTGELFF
j_call: TRBJ2-2
v_call: TRBV19
clone_size: NA
d_call: TRBD1

cdr3_nt: TGTGCCAGCAGCTCACACAGATCGAGCCCCGATGGCTACACCTTC
cdr3_aa: CASSSHRSSPDGYTF
j_call: TRBJ1-2
v_call: TRBV3-1/TRBV3-2
clone_size: NA
d_call: NA

cdr3_nt: TGTGCCAGCAGCCAAGGAGCGGGGCAGATCTCCTACGAGCAGTACTTC
cdr3_aa: CASSQGAGQISYEQYF
j_call: TRBJ2-7
v_call: TRBV3-1/TRBV3-2
clone_size: NA
d_call: TRBD2

cdr3_nt: TGTGCCAGCATCAAGACGGGGAACTATGGCTACACCTTC
cdr3_aa: CASIKTGNYGYTF
j_call: TRBJ1-2
v_call: TRBV28
clone_size: NA
d_call: NA

cdr3_nt: TGTGCCAGCAGTGAATTGGGACAGGCCTATCGGACGACTGAAGCTTTCTTT
cdr3_aa: CASSELGQAYRTTEAFF
j_call: TRBJ1-1
v_call: TRBV28
clone_size: NA
d_call: TRBD1

cdr3_nt: TGTGCCAGCAGTTTAGAGGGACAGGGGGTGAACACTGAAGCTTTCTTT
cdr3_aa: CASSLEGQGVNTEAFF
j_call: TRBJ1-1
v_call: TRBV28
clone_size: NA
d_call: TRBD1

cdr3_nt: TGTGCCAGCACTACCGACGGGAATCAGCCCCAGCATTTT
cdr3_aa: CASTTDGNQPQHF
j_call: TRBJ1-5
v_call: TRBV2
clone_size: once
d_call: NA

cdr3_nt: TGTGCCAGCAGTCCCGGGACTAGCGATGGCGGGGAGCTGTTTTTT
cdr3_aa: CASSPGTSDGGELFF
j_call: TRBJ2-2
v_call: TRBV5-4
clone_size: once
d_call: TRBD2

cdr3_nt: TGTGCCAGTAGTATACAGGTCGGAAACACTGAAGCTTTCTTT
cdr3_aa: CASSIQVGNTEAFF
j_call: TRBJ1-1
v_call: TRBV19
clone_size: few
d_call: NA